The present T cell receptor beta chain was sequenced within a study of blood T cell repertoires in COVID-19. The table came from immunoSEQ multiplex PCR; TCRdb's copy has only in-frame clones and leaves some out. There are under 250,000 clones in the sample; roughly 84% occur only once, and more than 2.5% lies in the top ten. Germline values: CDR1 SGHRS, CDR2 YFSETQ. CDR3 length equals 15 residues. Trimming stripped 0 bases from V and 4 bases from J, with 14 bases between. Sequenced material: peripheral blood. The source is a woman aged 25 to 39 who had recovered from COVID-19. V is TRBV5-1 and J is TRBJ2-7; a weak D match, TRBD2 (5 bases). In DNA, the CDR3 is TGCGCCAGCAGCTTGGTGGCGGACGGCGGGTACGAGCAGTACTTC. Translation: CASSLVADGGYEQYF.